One sample yielded the 10 T cell receptor beta chains listed below, sequenced in a study of spatial heterogeneity in lung cancer (dated by TCRdb to 2018 to 2020). Library preparation employed 5' RACE. Sequenced using a NextSeq 500. Using fastp at Q25 and MiXCR, TCRdb reprocessed the public reads and kept productive beta chains. Every entry covers one CDR3 protein and lists the most common genes and DNA from its rows. The sample has some 940 distinct CDR3 sequences on record, roughly 13% of them singletons. The ten most abundant clones make up approximately 38% of the sample. The time point label on this specimen signifies: sample taken at primary tumor resection. The input for sequencing was PBMCs, taken at surgery. Receptors were obtained from a male donor with early-stage non-small cell lung cancer.

This clonotype is labeled large (0.1 to 1%). The V gene is TRBV20-1, the J gene TRBJ2-1; TRBD2 might be the D (6 bases). Trimming took off 0 bases at V and 3 bases at J, with 21 bases between the two ends. The length of the CDR3 is 18 residues. Germline V CDR1 and CDR2: DFQATT, SNEGSKA (reference sequence). CDR3 amino acids: CSARDVSGRGVFYNEQFF. The CDR3 DNA sequence: TGCAGTGCTAGAGATGTCTCGGGGCGGGGAGTCTTCTACAATGAGCAGTTCTTC.

By sample share, this clonotype is large. This chain links TRBV7-2 with TRBJ2-3; 9 bases fit TRBD2. V dropped 2 bases and J dropped 10; count of bases not matched to a gene: 10. CDR1 and CDR2 from the germline V gene are SGHTA and FQGNSA. This CDR3 spans 15 amino acids. CDR3 DNA: TGTGCCAGCAGCTTAAGCGGGGGGCCTTCCTCGTCGCAGTATTTT. Protein product: CASSLSGGPSSSQYF.

By proportion, this clonotype is hyperexpanded. The chain recombines TRBV30 with TRBJ1-1; D call uncertain. CDR1 GTSNPN and CDR2 SVGIG come from the germline V gene (reference sequence). V was shortened by 2 bases and J by 1 base, with 20 bases between the two germline ends. This CDR3 is 17 amino acids long. The CDR3 loop reads CAWSTQDPGIPNTEAFF. The CDR3 bases are TGTGCCTGGAGTACCCAAGACCCCGGTATCCCGAACACTGAAGCTTTCTTT.

The sample holds many counts of this clonotype. V gene TRBV5-1 combines with J gene TRBJ2-2; D unresolved. Germline V CDR1 and CDR2: SGHRS, YFSETQ. Trimming cost V 4 bases and J 0 bases, with 13 bases left between them. This CDR3 has 16 amino acids. The CDR3 sequence: CASSPTGRSNTGELFF. The CDR3 bases are TGCGCCAGCAGCCCTACGGGCCGTTCGAACACCGGGGAGCTGTTTTTT.

This sequence joins TRBV5-1 and TRBJ1-1; 7 bases map to TRBD1. This CDR3 spans 14 amino acids. Trimming took 4 bases from V and 1 from J; bases not matched to a gene: 4. Germline CDR1 SGHRS, CDR2 YFSETQ. DNA for the CDR3: TGCGCCAGCAGCCGCGGGACAGAGAACACTGAAGCTTTCTTT. Translating it yields CASSRGTENTEAFF. Supplemented by reference TRBV5-1 and TRBJ1-1, the full variable domain reads KAGVTQTPRYLIKTRGQQVTLSCSPISGHRSVSWYQQTPGQGLQFLFEYFSETQRNKGNFPGRFSGRQFSNSRSEMNVSTLELGDSALYLCASSRGTENTEAFFGQGTRLTVV.

This clonotype showed up many times. V is TRBV6-1 and J is TRBJ2-6; D remains unclear. The V gene's germline CDR1 is MNHNS and CDR2 SASEGT. This CDR3 has 13 residues. Trimming pared 7 bases from V and 1 base from J, leaving 5 bases between. The CDR3 nucleotides are TGTGCCAGCACGGAATCTGGGGCCAACGTCCTGACTTTC. Protein: CASTESGANVLTF.

The chain links TRBV7-9 to TRBJ1-1; no firm D call. Germline loops: CDR1 SEHNR, CDR2 FQNEAQ (reference sequence). The CDR3 spans 12 residues. Trimming took off 3 bases at V and 4 bases at J, with 6 bases between the two ends. DNA of the CDR3: TGTGCCAGCAGCTTCGGGGTCACTGAAGCTTTCTTT. Protein product: CASSFGVTEAFF.

This clonotype is labeled medium-sized. The chain joins TRBV7-2 to TRBJ2-2; the D gene could be TRBD1 or TRBD2 (5 bases each). The CDR3 has 16 residues. Germline V lookup: CDR1 SGHTA, CDR2 FQGNSA. V lost 1 base, J lost 1 base, and 10 bases lay in between. In nucleotides, the CDR3 is TGTGCCAGCAGCTTAGACGGGGCACTGAACACCGGGGAGCTGTTTTTT. Translated: CASSLDGALNTGELFF.

This clonotype is judged medium-sized. V gene TRBV7-9 combines with J gene TRBJ2-1, with 10 bases matching TRBD1. Germline V gene data show CDR1 as SEHNR and CDR2 as FQNEAQ (reference sequence). V shed 5 bases, J shed 4 bases, and the junction held 8 bases outside the gene matches. The CDR3 extends over 16 amino acids. CDR3 sequence reads: CASSPTGGQGYNEQFF. The CDR3 DNA follows: TGTGCCAGCAGCCCAACCGGGGGACAGGGGTACAATGAGCAGTTCTTC.

This clonotype was seen repeatedly, ten times or more. This chain joins TRBV7-2 and TRBJ2-1; a possible D gene is TRBD2 (7 bases). V was shortened by 2 bases and J by 4 bases, with 15 bases between the two germline ends. There are 16 residues in the CDR3. Germline V gene data show CDR1 as SGHTA and CDR2 as FQGNSA. The CDR3 nucleotides are TGTGCCAGCAGCTTACAGGGAGGGGGAGCGTACAATGAGCAGTTCTTC. Translation: CASSLQGGGAYNEQFF.